This T cell receptor beta chain is drawn from a study of cytomegalovirus exposure and HLA in healthy donors. Trimming took 5 bases from V and 6 from J, leaving 7 bases between them. Germline V gene lookup returns CDR1 SEHNR and CDR2 FQNEAQ (reference sequence). The CDR3 runs 12 residues. PCR involved 60 Vbeta and 13 Jbeta primers. Some clones are missing from TCRdb's copy, which holds only in-frame ones; the method was immunoSEQ multiplex PCR. Among roughly 80,000 clones, 65% to 70% were seen once, and the ten largest hold approximately 7%. Specimen: PBMCs. The clonotype was recovered from a woman aged 45-59 years in good health and CMV-seropositive. The rearrangement links TRBV7-9 to TRBJ2-2; D is unresolved. The CDR3 loop is CASSPRPGELFF. CDR3 coding DNA: TGTGCCAGCAGCCCCCGTCCCGGGGAGCTGTTTTTT.